These 20 T cell receptor beta chains were all obtained from the same sample, sequenced in a study of blood T cells in healthy people across ages. Primers used in a second PCR of about 6 to 11 cycles were a sample-barcoded 5' primer and a J-beta primer mix. TCRdb fed the 5' RACE reads into MiXCR, producing one record per CDR3 protein. This table has some 1,800,000 distinct CDR3 sequences, 35% to 50% appearing once. The source material was blood. All receptors derive from a human donor in good health.

The V and J genes are TRBV29-1 and TRBJ2-3, with D possibly TRBD2 on 7 matching bases. From germline, CDR1 is SQVTM and CDR2 ANQGSEA. The CDR3 covers 14 residues. Here the CDR3 reads CSGQGGGSTDTQYF. CDR3 coding DNA: TGCAGTGGGCAGGGAGGGGGTTCTACAGATACGCAGTATTTT.

V usage is TRBV7-8 and J usage is TRBJ2-7, with 7 positions matching TRBD1. Losses at the gene ends were 7 bases for V and 3 bases for J; bases not matched to a gene: 6. Germline V gene sequence: CDR1 SGHVS, CDR2 FQNEAQ. The CDR3 spans 13 residues. CDR3 coding DNA: TGTGCCAGCAACGAAGGGACAGTCTACGAGCAGTACTTC. Residues: CASNEGTVYEQYF.

This chain links TRBV5-1 with TRBJ2-1; 11 positions agree with TRBD2. After removal of 3 bases from V and 5 bases from J, the junction contained 4 bases not matched to a gene. The CDR3 has 15 residues. Germline CDR1 is SGHRS and CDR2 is YFSETQ. CDR3 in amino acids: CASSSGLADHNEQFF. CDR3 coding DNA: TGCGCCAGCAGCTCGGGACTAGCGGACCACAATGAGCAGTTCTTC.

This rearrangement joins TRBV29-1 to TRBJ1-4; D remains unclear. V lost 6 bases and J 3 bases, leaving 11 bases between the germline ends. Looked up from germline, CDR1 is SQVTM and CDR2 is ANQGSEA. This CDR3 comprises 13 residues. CDR3 region: CSVGQRANEKLFF. The DNA for the CDR3 is TGCAGCGTAGGCCAGAGGGCTAATGAAAAACTGTTTTTT.

This clonotype was observed a few times. The CDR3 spells CASTERWSEQYF. The CDR3 DNA reads as TGTGCCAGCACAGAGAGGTGGAGCGAGCAGTACTTC. J is TRBJ2-7 and V is TRBV12-3 or TRBV12-4; unclear D gene. The V gene lost 7 bases and the J gene lost 6 bases, with 13 bases spanning the gap. The CDR3 spans 12 residues.

This clonotype has only one observation. The genes are TRBV29-1 and TRBJ2-3; D unresolved. Trimming removed 3 bases at V and 3 bases at J, with 13 bases between. The CDR3 runs 14 residues. The V gene's germline CDR1 is SQVTM and CDR2 ANQGSEA. The chain's CDR3 is CSVDAPVGTDTQYF. The CDR3 region has the DNA TGCAGCGTTGATGCGCCGGTGGGGACAGATACGCAGTATTTT.

This clonotype was picked up a small number of times. The gene calls are TRBV7-9 and TRBJ1-4; D is uncertain. Germline CDR1 SEHNR, CDR2 FQNEAQ (reference sequence). CDR3 length equals 13 residues. V was pared by 0 bases and J by 8 bases, with 7 bases between. CDR3: CASSLAGMEKLFF. The CDR3 DNA follows: TGTGCCAGCAGCTTAGCCGGAATGGAAAAACTGTTTTTT.

V is TRBV4-1 and J is TRBJ2-7; 10 nucleotides agree with TRBD2. The CDR3 has 16 amino acids. V lost 4 bases to trimming and J lost 3 bases; unmatched junction nucleotides: 9. Germline V gene lookup returns CDR1 MGHRA and CDR2 YSYEKL. CDR3: CASSRDPGLASYEQYF. The DNA of the CDR3 is TGCGCCAGCAGCCGGGACCCGGGACTAGCGAGCTACGAGCAGTACTTC.

V usage is TRBV7-2 and J usage is TRBJ2-5; 10 positions match TRBD2. The CDR3 covers 16 residues. Germline assignment: CDR1 SGHTA and CDR2 FQGNSA. V lost 1 base, J lost 5 bases, and 7 bases stayed unmatched. This CDR3 is CASSLGLAGAWETQYF. The CDR3 DNA reads as TGTGCCAGCAGCTTAGGGCTAGCGGGGGCATGGGAGACCCAGTACTTC.

The chain combines TRBV5-1 with TRBJ1-1, with TRBD1 identical over 8 bases. The CDR3 spans 16 residues. Germline trimming cut 2 bases from V and 3 bases from J; bases unmatched to any gene: 9. Germline CDR1 SGHRS, CDR2 YFSETQ. CDR3 in DNA: TGCGCCAGCAGCTTCTCCCTCGGACAGGGATACACTGAAGCTTTCTTT. Translating gives CASSFSLGQGYTEAFF.

The chain carries TRBV5-1 and TRBJ2-7; 8 nucleotides match TRBD2. The CDR3 extends over 16 amino acids. CDR1 and CDR2 from the germline V gene are SGHRS and YFSETQ. V lost 4 bases to trimming and J lost 1 base; unmatched junction nucleotides: 10. CDR3 amino acids: CASSPRGSGGSYEQYF. CDR3 DNA: TGCGCCAGCAGCCCCCGAGGGAGCGGGGGATCCTACGAGCAGTACTTC.

V is TRBV9 and J is TRBJ1-2; tentatively, D is TRBD1 (6 bases). The CDR3 contains 15 residues. Trimming took 0 bases from V and 4 from J, leaving 13 bases between them. The germline V gene has CDR1 SGDLS and CDR2 YYNGEE. The CDR3 bases are TGTGCCAGCAGCGTAGACCCGGACAGTATCTATGGCTACACCTTC. Translation gives CASSVDPDSIYGYTF.

The sample holds a few counts of this clonotype. The chain is built from TRBV29-1 and TRBJ2-5; 10 bases are shared with TRBD1. The J call is uncertain, as TRBJ2-7 better fits the DNA end. Germline-derived CDR1 and CDR2 are SQVTM and ANQGSEA. CDR3 length equals 13 residues. The CDR3 DNA reads TGCAGCGTTGCCTGGGACAGGGGCTACGAGCAGTACTTC. Residues: CSVAWDRGYEQYF.

This clonotype appeared a few times. The CDR3 loop reads CASSPPRVAGPGTYGYTF. The DNA of the CDR3 is TGTGCCAGCTCACCCCCACGTGTGGCAGGGCCGGGAACTTATGGCTACACCTTC. The genes are TRBV18 and TRBJ1-2, with D tentatively TRBD1 (5 bases). CDR3 length equals 18 residues. Germline lookup yields CDR1 KGHSH and CDR2 LQKENI. Trimming took 3 bases from V and 5 from J, leaving 25 bases between them.

The chain uses TRBV5-1 and TRBJ1-3, with D possibly TRBD1 on 5 matching bases. There are 15 residues in the CDR3. Germline loops: CDR1 SGHRS, CDR2 YFSETQ. V was cut by 2 bases and J by 4 bases, with 13 bases left in between. The CDR3: CASSFAPGIGNTIYF. The CDR3 DNA reads as TGCGCCAGCAGCTTCGCCCCAGGGATCGGAAACACCATATATTTT. The full variable domain, in which reference TRBV5-1 and TRBJ1-3 provide the parts outside the CDR3, is KAGVTQTPRYLIKTRGQQVTLSCSPISGHRSVSWYQQTPGQGLQFLFEYFSETQRNKGNFPGRFSGRQFSNSRSEMNVSTLELGDSALYLCASSFAPGIGNTIYFGEGSWLTVV.

This clonotype has more than one count but fewer than ten. The V call is TRBV5-1, the J call TRBJ2-3; 11 bases align to TRBD2. The V segment lost 4 bases and the J segment 6 bases; nucleotides outside the gene matches: 19. Germline V gene data show CDR1 as SGHRS and CDR2 as YFSETQ. This CDR3 region has 19 residues. The CDR3 DNA sequence: TGCGCCAGCAGCCACCCGAGGCCACCTGCTAGCGGGGGGACCGATACGCAGTATTTT. Residues: CASSHPRPPASGGTDTQYF. The full variable domain, with the rest looked up from reference TRBV5-1 and TRBJ2-3, is KAGVTQTPRYLIKTRGQQVTLSCSPISGHRSVSWYQQTPGQGLQFLFEYFSETQRNKGNFPGRFSGRQFSNSRSEMNVSTLELGDSALYLCASSHPRPPASGGTDTQYFGPGTRLTVL.

In this sample, this clonotype turned up a few times. This chain uses TRBV20-1 with TRBJ1-5, with TRBD1 as a possible D gene (5 bases). Germline loops: CDR1 DFQATT, CDR2 SNEGSKA (reference sequence). This CDR3 is built from 14 residues. V shed 6 bases and J shed 4 bases, with 16 bases lying between them. CDR3 amino acids: CSAGRQRANQPQHF. For the CDR3, the DNA is TGCAGTGCAGGGAGACAGAGAGCAAATCAGCCCCAGCATTTT.

The V and J genes are TRBV11-3 and TRBJ1-2, with D perhaps TRBD1 (6 bases). Germline CDR1 and CDR2: SGHNT and YENEEA. The length of the CDR3 is 16 residues. V gave up 5 bases and J gave up 4 bases, with 20 bases separating them. CDR3 amino acids: CASSPGLQRGAYGYTF. DNA for the CDR3: TGTGCCAGCAGCCCGGGACTCCAGCGGGGGGCCTATGGCTACACCTTC.

V gene TRBV15 combines with J gene TRBJ2-1, with D possibly TRBD1 on 6 matching bases. The CDR3 has 17 residues. Trimming left V 4 bases short and J 0 bases short, with 16 bases between. CDR1 is LNHNV, CDR2 YYDKDF, per germline (reference sequence). CDR3: CATSKGRQESSYNEQFF. CDR3 nucleotide sequence: TGTGCCACCAGCAAAGGGAGACAGGAGAGCTCCTACAATGAGCAGTTCTTC.

The V call is TRBV5-6, the J call TRBJ1-6; 7 nucleotides line up with TRBD1. CDR1 and CDR2 (germline): SGHDT, YYEEEE. V lost 4 bases to trimming and J lost 10 bases; unmatched junction nucleotides: 8. The CDR3 covers 14 residues. CDR3 bases: TGTGCCAGCAGCGGACCGCACAGGGGATCACCCCTCCACTTT. Translating gives CASSGPHRGSPLHF.